The entry below gives a single T cell receptor (beta chain) sequence along with its context. The authors' processing: Scientists estimated how many nucleated cells there were by amplifying reference gene primers. Clones were read by immunoSEQ multiplex PCR, and TCRdb kept only the in-frame ones, dropping some. The V and J calls and clone size are taken from that table; D and trimming were inferred from the DNA. The sample consists of about 150,000 clones, over 70% of them appearing once. The CDR3 extends over 16 amino acids. Germline V CDR1 and CDR2: LNHDA, SQIVND (reference sequence). Between the trimmed V and J ends, which lost 3 bases and 4 bases, there was a span of 16 bases. The sample is drawn from a study of blood T cell repertoires in COVID-19. In the study overall: Samples representing acute and convalescent COVID-19 were sourced from the United States, Italy and Spain.

Sequenced sample: peripheral blood. The chain employs TRBV19 and TRBJ1-5; the D gene is possibly TRBD1 (5 bases). This clonotype was sampled from a woman aged 60 to 75 with acute or convalescent COVID-19. CDR3 sequence: CASSIFTRGGNQPQHF. The CDR3 DNA reads TGTGCCAGTAGTATCTTTACGAGGGGAGGAAATCAGCCCCAGCATTTT.